The rows below give T cell receptor beta chains drawn from one sample of a study of CD8 T cells in ankylosing spondylitis. Each CDR3 protein gets one entry after TCRdb re-called the 5' RACE reads with MiXCR. The sample includes about 24,000 distinct CDR3 sequences, about an eighth seen only once; the top ten take under 40%. Sequencing input: blood. These receptors came from a male donor with ankylosing spondylitis or in good health (not recorded which). The CDR3 runs from the conserved cysteine through the conserved F or W. D genes are given only for firm matches. The size field is filled for only some rows; it gives once, few, many or a size class.

>NA|TRBV9|TRBJ2-1|NA
CASSPGGQFDEQFF
TGTGCCAGCAGCCCCGGAGGGCAGTTCGATGAGCAGTTCTTC
>NA|TRBV6-1|TRBJ2-1|many
CASLVENNEQFF
TGTGCCAGCTTAGTGGAGAACAATGAGCAGTTCTTC
>TRBD2|TRBV28|TRBJ2-1|many
CASSLLGGSLNEQFF
TGTGCCAGCAGTTTATTAGGCGGGAGTCTCAATGAGCAGTTCTTC
>TRBD1|TRBV7-7|TRBJ2-2|NA
CASSLQAGGNGELFF
TGTGCCAGCAGCTTACAGGCAGGGGGCAACGGGGAGCTGTTTTTT
>TRBD1|TRBV20-1|TRBJ1-1|many
CSAEAGGRTEAFF
TGCAGTGCTGAAGCAGGGGGTAGAACTGAAGCTTTCTTT
>NA|TRBV7-2|TRBJ1-4|NA
CASSKDSRVEKLFF
TGTGCCAGCAGCAAGGACTCGAGGGTTGAAAAACTGTTTTTT
>NA|TRBV5-1|TRBJ2-2|NA
CASSFTTGQAGELFF
TGCGCCAGCAGCTTCACCACGGGGCAGGCCGGGGAGCTGTTTTTT
>NA|TRBV19|TRBJ2-2|NA
CASSIGGNTGELFF
TGTGCCAGTAGTATAGGCGGGAACACCGGGGAGCTGTTTTTT
>NA|TRBV29-1|TRBJ2-5|many
CSVRVGGGETQYF
TGCAGCGTCCGGGTCGGGGGCGGAGAGACCCAGTACTTC
>NA|TRBV6-6|TRBJ2-2|NA
CASSYSLEGLDTGELFF
TGTGCCAGCAGTTACTCGCTCGAGGGGTTGGACACCGGGGAGCTGTTTTTT
>NA|TRBV4-3|TRBJ2-7|many
CASSQGDFCSEQYF
TGCGCCAGCAGCCAAGGGGATTTTTGCAGCGAGCAGTACTTC
>TRBD2|TRBV29-1|TRBJ2-5|few
CSVDSGRQETQYF
TGCAGCGTTGATAGCGGGAGACAAGAGACCCAGTACTTC
>NA|TRBV12-3/TRBV12-4|TRBJ2-7|few
CASSLYKGEQYF
TGTGCCAGCAGTCTGTACAAGGGGGAGCAGTACTTC
>NA|TRBV7-8|TRBJ2-5|medium-sized
CASSSPSGWEETQYF
TGTGCCAGCAGCTCCCCGTCGGGGTGGGAGGAGACCCAGTACTTC
>NA|TRBV5-4|TRBJ1-1|many
CASSPSFGDPNTEAFF
TGTGCCAGCAGCCCATCCTTTGGGGACCCTAACACTGAAGCTTTCTTT
>TRBD1|TRBV20-1|TRBJ2-5|many
CSAGGQTVQETQYF
TGCAGTGCTGGGGGACAGACCGTCCAAGAGACCCAGTACTTC